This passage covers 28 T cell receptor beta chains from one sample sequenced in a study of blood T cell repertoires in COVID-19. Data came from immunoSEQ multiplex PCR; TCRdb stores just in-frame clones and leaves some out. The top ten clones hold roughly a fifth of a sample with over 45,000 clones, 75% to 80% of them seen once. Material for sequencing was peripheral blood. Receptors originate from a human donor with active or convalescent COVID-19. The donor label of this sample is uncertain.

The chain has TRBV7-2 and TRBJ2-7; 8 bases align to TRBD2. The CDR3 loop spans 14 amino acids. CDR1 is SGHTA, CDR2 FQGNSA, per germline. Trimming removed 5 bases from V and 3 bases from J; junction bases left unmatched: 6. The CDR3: CASSHLAGGYEQYF. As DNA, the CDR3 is TGTGCCAGCAGCCATTTGGCGGGAGGCTACGAGCAGTACTTC.

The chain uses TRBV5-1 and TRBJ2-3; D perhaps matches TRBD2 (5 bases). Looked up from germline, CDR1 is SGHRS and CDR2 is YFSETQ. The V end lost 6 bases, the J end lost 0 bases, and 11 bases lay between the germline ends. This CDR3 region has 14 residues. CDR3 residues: CASTYGGSTDTQYF. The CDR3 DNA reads TGCGCCAGCACGTACGGCGGGAGCACAGATACGCAGTATTTT.

CDR3 amino acids: CASSWERNTEAFF. In nucleotides, the CDR3 is TGTGCCAGCAGTTGGGAGAGGAACACTGAAGCTTTCTTT. This chain links TRBV12-3 or TRBV12-4 with TRBJ1-1; D not certain. Trimming cost V 4 bases and J 1 base, with 7 bases left between them. CDR3 length: 13 amino acids.

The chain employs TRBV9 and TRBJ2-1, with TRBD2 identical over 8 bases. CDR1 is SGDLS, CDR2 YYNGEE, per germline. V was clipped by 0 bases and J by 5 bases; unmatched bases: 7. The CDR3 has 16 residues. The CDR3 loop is CASSVGPAGVHNEQFF. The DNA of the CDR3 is TGTGCCAGCAGCGTAGGGCCAGCGGGAGTTCACAATGAGCAGTTCTTC. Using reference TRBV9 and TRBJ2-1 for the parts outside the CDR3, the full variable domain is DSGVTQTPKHLITATGQRVTLRCSPRSGDLSVYWYQQSLDQGLQFLIQYYNGEERAKGNILERFSAQQFPDLHSELNLSSLELGDSALYFCASSVGPAGVHNEQFFGPGTRLTVL.

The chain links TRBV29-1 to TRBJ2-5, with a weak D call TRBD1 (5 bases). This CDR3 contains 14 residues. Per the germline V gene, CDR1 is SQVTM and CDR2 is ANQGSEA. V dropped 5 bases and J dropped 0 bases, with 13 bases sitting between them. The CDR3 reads CSVRGGSYQETQYF. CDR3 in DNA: TGCAGCGTTAGGGGTGGATCGTACCAAGAGACCCAGTACTTC.

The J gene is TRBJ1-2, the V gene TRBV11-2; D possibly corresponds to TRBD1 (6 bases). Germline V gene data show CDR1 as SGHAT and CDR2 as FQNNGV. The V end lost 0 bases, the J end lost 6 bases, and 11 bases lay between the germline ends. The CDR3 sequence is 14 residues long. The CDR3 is CASSLEGQGHGYTF. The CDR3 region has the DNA TGTGCCAGCAGCTTAGAAGGCCAGGGGCATGGCTACACCTTC.

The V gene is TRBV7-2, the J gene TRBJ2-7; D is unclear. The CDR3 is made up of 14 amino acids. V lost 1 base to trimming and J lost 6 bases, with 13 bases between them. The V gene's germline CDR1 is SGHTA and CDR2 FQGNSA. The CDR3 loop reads CASSLGGPIGEQYF. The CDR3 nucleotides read TGTGCCAGCAGCTTAGGAGGCCCAATCGGCGAGCAGTACTTC.

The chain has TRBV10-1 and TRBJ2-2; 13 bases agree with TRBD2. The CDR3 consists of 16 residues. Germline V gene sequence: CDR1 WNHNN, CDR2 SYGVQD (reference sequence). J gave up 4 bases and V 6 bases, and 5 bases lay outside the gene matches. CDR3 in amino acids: CASSPGTSGITGELFF. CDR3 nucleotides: TGCGCCAGCAGCCCCGGGACTAGCGGGATCACCGGGGAGCTGTTTTTT.

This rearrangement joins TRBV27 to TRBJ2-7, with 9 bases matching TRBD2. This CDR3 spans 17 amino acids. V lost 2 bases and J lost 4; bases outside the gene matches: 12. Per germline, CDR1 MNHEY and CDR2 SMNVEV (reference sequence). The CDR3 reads CASSLIGASGTLYEQYF. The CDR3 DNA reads TGTGCCAGCAGTTTAATCGGGGCTAGCGGGACCCTATACGAGCAGTACTTC.

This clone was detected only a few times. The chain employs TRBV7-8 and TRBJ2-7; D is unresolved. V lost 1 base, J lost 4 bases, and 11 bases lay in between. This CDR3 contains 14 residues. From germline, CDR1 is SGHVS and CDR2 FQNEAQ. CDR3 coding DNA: TGTGCCAGCAGCTTAGTAGTCCCATTTTACGAGCAGTACTTC. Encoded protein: CASSLVVPFYEQYF.

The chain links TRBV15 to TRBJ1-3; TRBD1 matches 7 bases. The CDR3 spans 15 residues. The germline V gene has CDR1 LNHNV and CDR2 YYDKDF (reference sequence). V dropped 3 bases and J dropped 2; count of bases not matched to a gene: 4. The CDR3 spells CATSSRQGPGNTIYF. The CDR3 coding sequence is TGTGCCACCAGCAGTCGACAGGGTCCTGGAAACACCATATATTTT.

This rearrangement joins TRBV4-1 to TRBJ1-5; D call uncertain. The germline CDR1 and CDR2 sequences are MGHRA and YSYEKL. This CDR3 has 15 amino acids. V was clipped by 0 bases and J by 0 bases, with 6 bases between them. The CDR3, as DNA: TGCGCCAGCAGCCAAGAGCGGGTTAGCAATCAGCCCCAGCATTTT. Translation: CASSQERVSNQPQHF.

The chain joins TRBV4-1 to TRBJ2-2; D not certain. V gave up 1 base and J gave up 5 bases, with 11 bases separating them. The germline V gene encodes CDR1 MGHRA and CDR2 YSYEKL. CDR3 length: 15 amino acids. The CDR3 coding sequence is TGCGCCAGCAGCCAAGTGTTGCAGAATACCGGGGAGCTGTTTTTT. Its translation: CASSQVLQNTGELFF.

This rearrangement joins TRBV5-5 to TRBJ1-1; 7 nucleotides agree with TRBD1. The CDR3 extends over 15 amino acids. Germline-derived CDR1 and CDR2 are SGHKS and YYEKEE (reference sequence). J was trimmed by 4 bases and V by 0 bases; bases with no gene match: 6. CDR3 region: CASSLGQGGGTEAFF. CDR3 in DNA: TGTGCCAGCAGCTTGGGACAGGGAGGTGGCACTGAAGCTTTCTTT.

CDR3 nucleotides: TGTGCCAGCAGCCCCGACAGGGATCAGCCCCAGCATTTT. This translates into CASSPDRDQPQHF. This chain joins TRBV12-3 or TRBV12-4 and TRBJ1-5, with 7 bases fitting TRBD1. This CDR3 is 13 amino acids long. The junction had 4 bases not matched to a gene; V was cut back by 6 bases and J by 5 bases.

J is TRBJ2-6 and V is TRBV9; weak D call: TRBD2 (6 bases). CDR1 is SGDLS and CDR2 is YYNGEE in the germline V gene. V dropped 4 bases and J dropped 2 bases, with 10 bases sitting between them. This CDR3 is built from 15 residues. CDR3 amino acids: CASSFGSPGANVLTF. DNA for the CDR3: TGTGCCAGCAGCTTCGGGAGCCCTGGGGCCAACGTCCTGACTTTC.

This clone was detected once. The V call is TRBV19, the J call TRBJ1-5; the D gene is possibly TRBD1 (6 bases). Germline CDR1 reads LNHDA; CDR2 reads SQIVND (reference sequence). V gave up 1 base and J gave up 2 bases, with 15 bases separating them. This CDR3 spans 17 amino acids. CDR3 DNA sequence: TGTGCCAGTAGTATAGCTTACGACAGGTTGGGCAATCAGCCCCAGCATTTT. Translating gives CASSIAYDRLGNQPQHF.

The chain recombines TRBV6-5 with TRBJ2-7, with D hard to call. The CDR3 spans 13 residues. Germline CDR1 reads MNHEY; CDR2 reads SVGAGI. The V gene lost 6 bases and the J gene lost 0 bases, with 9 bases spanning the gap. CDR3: CASSGSSSYEQYF. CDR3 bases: TGTGCCAGCAGCGGGTCCAGCTCCTACGAGCAGTACTTC.

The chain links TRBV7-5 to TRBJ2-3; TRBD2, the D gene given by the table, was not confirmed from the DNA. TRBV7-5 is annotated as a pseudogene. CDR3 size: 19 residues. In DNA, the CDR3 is TGTGTCAGAAGCTTAGCGCTAAGGGCGGGAGGTTCTGGTACAGATACGCAGTATTTT. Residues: CVRSLALRAGGSGTDTQYF.

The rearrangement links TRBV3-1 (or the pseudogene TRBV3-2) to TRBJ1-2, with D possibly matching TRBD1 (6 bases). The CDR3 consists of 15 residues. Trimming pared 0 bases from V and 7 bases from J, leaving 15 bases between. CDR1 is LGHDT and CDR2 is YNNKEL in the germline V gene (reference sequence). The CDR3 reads CASSQDTQGWAGYTF. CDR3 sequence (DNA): TGTGCCAGCAGCCAAGATACGCAGGGGTGGGCTGGCTACACCTTC.

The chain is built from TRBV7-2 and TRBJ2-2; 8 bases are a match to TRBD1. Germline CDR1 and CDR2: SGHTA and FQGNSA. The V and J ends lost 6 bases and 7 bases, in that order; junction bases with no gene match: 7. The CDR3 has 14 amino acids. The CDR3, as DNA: TGTGCCAGCAGACTGGGACAGGAGAACGGGGAGCTGTTTTTT. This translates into CASRLGQENGELFF.

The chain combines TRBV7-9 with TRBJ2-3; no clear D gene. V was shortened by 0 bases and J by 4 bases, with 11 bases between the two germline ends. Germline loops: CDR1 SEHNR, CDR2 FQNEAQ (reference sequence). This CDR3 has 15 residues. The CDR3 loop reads CASSLAPPRADTQYF. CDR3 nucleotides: TGTGCCAGCAGCTTAGCGCCACCACGGGCAGATACGCAGTATTTT. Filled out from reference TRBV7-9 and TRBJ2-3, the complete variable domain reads DTGVSQNPRHKITKRGQNVTFRCDPISEHNRLYWYRQTLGQGPEFLTYFQNEAQLEKSRLLSDRFSAERPKGSFSTLEIQRTEQGDSAMYLCASSLAPPRADTQYFGPGTRLTVL.

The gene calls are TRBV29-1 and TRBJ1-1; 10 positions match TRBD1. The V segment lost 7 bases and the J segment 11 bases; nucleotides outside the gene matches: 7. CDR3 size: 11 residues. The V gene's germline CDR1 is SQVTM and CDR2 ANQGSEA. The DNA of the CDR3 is TGCAGCGCAGACAGGGGGCCGGGGGCTTTCTTT. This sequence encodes CSADRGPGAFF. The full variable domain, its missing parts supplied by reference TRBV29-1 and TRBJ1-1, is SAVISQKPSRDICQRGTSLTIQCQVDSQVTMMFWYRQQPGQSLTLIATANQGSEATYESGFVIDKFPISRPNLTFSTLTVSNMSPEDSSIYLCSADRGPGAFFGQGTRLTVV.

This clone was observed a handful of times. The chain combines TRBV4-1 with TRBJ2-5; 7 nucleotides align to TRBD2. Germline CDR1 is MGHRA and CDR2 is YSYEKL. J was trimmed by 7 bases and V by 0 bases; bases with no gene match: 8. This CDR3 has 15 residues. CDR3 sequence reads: CASSQDSAGAGTQYF. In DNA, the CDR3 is TGCGCCAGCAGCCAAGATAGTGCGGGAGCTGGGACCCAGTACTTC.

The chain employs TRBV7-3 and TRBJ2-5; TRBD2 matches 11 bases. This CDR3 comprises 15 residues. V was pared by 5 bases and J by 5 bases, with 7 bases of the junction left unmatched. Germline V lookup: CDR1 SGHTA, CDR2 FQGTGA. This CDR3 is CASSPVAGGRETQYF. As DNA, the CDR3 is TGTGCCAGCAGCCCCGTAGCGGGAGGGCGCGAGACCCAGTACTTC.

The CDR3 region is CASSVMGGYSNQPQHF. DNA of the CDR3: TGTGCCAGCAGTGTTATGGGAGGGTATAGCAATCAGCCCCAGCATTTT. The rearrangement uses TRBV6-1 and TRBJ1-5; no clear D gene. The CDR3 is 16 residues long. Germline-derived CDR1 and CDR2 are MNHNS and SASEGT. The V and J ends lost 4 bases and 0 bases respectively, with 13 bases between them.

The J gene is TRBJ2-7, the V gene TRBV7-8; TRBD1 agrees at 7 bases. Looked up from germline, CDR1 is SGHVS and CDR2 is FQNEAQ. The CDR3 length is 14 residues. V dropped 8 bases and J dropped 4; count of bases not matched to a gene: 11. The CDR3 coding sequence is TGTGCCAGCGTCCTTTACAGGGGCCTTTACGAGCAGTACTTC. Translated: CASVLYRGLYEQYF.

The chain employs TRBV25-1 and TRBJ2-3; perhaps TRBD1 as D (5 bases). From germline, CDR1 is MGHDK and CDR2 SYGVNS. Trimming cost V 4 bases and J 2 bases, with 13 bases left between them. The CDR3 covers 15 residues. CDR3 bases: TGTGCCAGCAGTGCCCGCAGGGCCCACACAGATACGCAGTATTTT. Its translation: CASSARRAHTDTQYF.